These 15 T cell receptor beta chains were sequenced from one sample in a study of blood T cell repertoires in COVID-19. TCRdb's table, derived via immunoSEQ multiplex PCR, lists solely in-frame clones and lacks some. The sample lists hundreds of thousands of clones, approximately 80% occurring once. The material sequenced was peripheral blood. Source of these receptors: a woman aged 45 to 65 with active or convalescent COVID-19.

This chain connects TRBV6-5 to TRBJ2-5, with D perhaps TRBD2 (5 bases). The CDR3 has 15 residues. V lost 6 bases and J 5 bases, leaving 19 bases between the germline ends. Germline V gene lookup returns CDR1 MNHEY and CDR2 SVGAGI. CDR3 in amino acids: CASRLAPNYEETQYF. The CDR3 nucleotides are TGTGCCAGCAGGCTAGCCCCGAATTACGAGGAGACCCAGTACTTC.

This clone was seen only a few times. The chain couples TRBV27 to TRBJ2-1, with 10 bases aligning to TRBD2. This CDR3 region has 19 residues. V shed 0 bases, J shed 2 bases, and the junction held 10 bases outside the gene matches. Germline loops: CDR1 MNHEY, CDR2 SMNVEV (reference sequence). The chain's CDR3 is CASSLSPPPSGRAYNEQFF. The CDR3 DNA is TGTGCCAGCAGTTTATCGCCGCCTCCAAGCGGGAGGGCCTACAATGAGCAGTTCTTC.

The chain links TRBV28 to TRBJ2-2, with 9 bases that match TRBD1. The CDR3 totals 17 residues. Per the germline V gene, CDR1 is MDHEN and CDR2 is SYDVKM. With 9 bases clipped from V and 6 bases from J, the junction kept 17 bases outside the gene matches. The CDR3 DNA is TGTGCCAGATTCCCTAAAGGCGGGACAGGGCGATCCGGGGAGCTGTTTTTT. It codes for CARFPKGGTGRSGELFF.

V is TRBV6-2 or TRBV6-3 and J is TRBJ2-7; the D is unclear. Deletions cut 5 bases from V and 4 bases from J, with 6 bases between. Germline CDR1 reads MNHEY; CDR2 reads SVGEGT. The CDR3 has 11 residues. CDR3 amino acids: CASSPSYEQYF. CDR3 DNA sequence: TGTGCCAGCAGTCCCTCTTACGAGCAGTACTTC.

V and J are TRBV6-2 or TRBV6-3 and TRBJ2-7; TRBD2 matches at 7 bases. With V trimmed by 5 bases and J by 4 bases, 14 bases remained unmatched. The CDR3 extends over 16 amino acids. The germline gives CDR1 MNHEY, CDR2 SVGEGT. The CDR3 region is CASSHLPGLQIYEQYF. The CDR3 coding sequence is TGTGCCAGCAGTCACTTACCGGGACTACAAATTTACGAGCAGTACTTC.

The V and J genes are TRBV14 and TRBJ2-7; D is perhaps TRBD1 (6 bases). Per the germline V gene, CDR1 is SGHDN and CDR2 is FVKESK. The germline V and J ends were trimmed by 8 bases and 2 bases, with 37 bases remaining between them. This CDR3 comprises 21 residues. This chain's CDR3 is CASPLCRRKQGKFVKTYEQYF. Written as DNA, the CDR3 is TGTGCCAGCCCCCTATGCCGTAGGAAGCAGGGGAAATTTGTTAAAACCTACGAGCAGTACTTC.

The sample holds one count of this clone. The rearrangement uses TRBV7-3 and TRBJ2-1; TRBD2 matches at 10 bases. Per the germline V gene, CDR1 is SGHTA and CDR2 is FQGTGA. V shed 3 bases and J 4 bases; nucleotides not matched to a gene: 3. The CDR3 totals 15 residues. CDR3 region: CASSFLAGEYNEQFF. The CDR3 DNA sequence: TGTGCCAGCAGCTTCCTAGCGGGAGAATACAATGAGCAGTTCTTC.

This clone was detected only once. The chain employs TRBV5-1 and TRBJ2-7, with 8 bases lining up with TRBD2. The end of the DNA aligns better with TRBJ2-5, so the J call may be wrong. Germline assignment: CDR1 SGHRS and CDR2 YFSETQ. The CDR3 has 15 amino acids. As DNA, the CDR3 is TGCGCCAGCAGATCGGGCGGGGGGACCCAAGAGACCCAGTACTTC. Its protein is CASRSGGGTQETQYF.

This clone was seen a single time. The chain couples TRBV29-1 to TRBJ2-3, with D tentatively TRBD1 (6 bases). The CDR3 sequence is 14 residues long. With 6 bases removed from V and 0 bases from J, the gap between germline ends came to 13 bases. CDR1 SQVTM and CDR2 ANQGSEA come from the germline V gene. For the CDR3, the DNA is TGCAGCGTCTCGAGGGGGACGAGCACAGATACGCAGTATTTT. It specifies CSVSRGTSTDTQYF.

The chain links TRBV7-8 to TRBJ1-1, with D perhaps TRBD1 (5 bases). Germline V gives CDR1 SGHVS, CDR2 FQNEAQ. The CDR3 consists of 14 residues. Trimming took off 4 bases at V and 4 bases at J, with 13 bases between the two ends. DNA for the CDR3: TGTGCCAGCAGCTCTCTCCTGGGGGGCACTGAAGCTTTCTTT. The encoded protein is CASSSLLGGTEAFF.

The chain links TRBV7-2 to TRBJ2-5; possible D gene TRBD2, 5 bases. Germline CDR1 and CDR2: SGHTA and FQGNSA. This CDR3 has 13 amino acids. Trimming took 5 bases from V and 5 from J, leaving 12 bases between them. In nucleotides, the CDR3 is TGTGCCAGCAGCGATAGCGTTCAGGAGACCCAGTACTTC. Translated: CASSDSVQETQYF.

V usage is TRBV2 and J usage is TRBJ2-1; TRBD2 agrees at 12 bases. Germline loops: CDR1 SNHLY, CDR2 FYNNEI. CDR3 length equals 15 residues. Trimming cost V 1 base and J 8 bases; bases outside gene matches: 3. The CDR3 loop reads CASSEELAGGYEQFF. CDR3 DNA sequence: TGTGCCAGCAGTGAAGAGCTAGCGGGAGGGTATGAGCAGTTCTTC.

The chain links TRBV7-2 to TRBJ1-2; 7 nucleotides align to TRBD1. V lost 5 bases and J lost 6; bases outside the gene matches: 12. CDR1 SGHTA and CDR2 FQGNSA come from the germline V gene. This CDR3 is built from 15 residues. The CDR3 sequence is CASSPAGTEVNGYTF. The CDR3 coding sequence is TGTGCCAGCAGCCCAGCCGGGACAGAAGTTAATGGCTACACCTTC.

The chain is built from TRBV5-4 and TRBJ1-5, with D uncertain. CDR1 and CDR2 (germline): SGHNT, YYREEE (reference sequence). The CDR3 consists of 14 residues. V gave up 4 bases and J gave up 4 bases, with 12 bases separating them. The chain's CDR3 is CASSPLTENQPQHF. The CDR3 DNA reads TGTGCCAGCAGCCCATTGACGGAGAATCAGCCCCAGCATTTT.

The V and J genes are TRBV19 and TRBJ1-4, with 8 positions matching TRBD1. The CDR3 spans 15 residues. From germline, CDR1 is LNHDA and CDR2 SQIVND (reference sequence). V lost 6 bases to trimming and J lost 4 bases; unmatched junction nucleotides: 7. CDR3 sequence: CASRSPGQVNEKLFF. For the CDR3, the DNA is TGTGCCAGTAGGTCACCGGGACAGGTTAATGAAAAACTGTTTTTT.